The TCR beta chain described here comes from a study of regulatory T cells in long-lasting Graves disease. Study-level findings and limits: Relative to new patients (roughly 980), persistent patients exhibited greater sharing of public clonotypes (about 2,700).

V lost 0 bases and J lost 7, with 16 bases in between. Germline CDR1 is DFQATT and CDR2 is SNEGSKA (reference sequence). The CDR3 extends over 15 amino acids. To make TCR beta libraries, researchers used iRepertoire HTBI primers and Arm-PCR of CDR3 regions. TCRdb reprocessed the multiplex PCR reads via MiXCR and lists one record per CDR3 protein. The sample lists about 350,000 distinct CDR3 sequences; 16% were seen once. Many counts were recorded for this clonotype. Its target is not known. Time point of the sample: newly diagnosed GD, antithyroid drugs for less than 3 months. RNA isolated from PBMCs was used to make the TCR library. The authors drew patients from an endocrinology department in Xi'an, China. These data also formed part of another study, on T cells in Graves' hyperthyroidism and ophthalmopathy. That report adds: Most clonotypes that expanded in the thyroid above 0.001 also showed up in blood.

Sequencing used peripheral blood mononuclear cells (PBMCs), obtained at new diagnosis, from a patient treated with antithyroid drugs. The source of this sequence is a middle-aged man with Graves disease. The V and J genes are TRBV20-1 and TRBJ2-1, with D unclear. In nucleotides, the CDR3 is TGCAGTGCTAGAGAGGTCAACGGGCTGGGGAATGAGCAGTTCTTC. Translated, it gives CSAREVNGLGNEQFF.